This TCR beta chain was identified in a study of blood T cell repertoires in COVID-19. Generated by immunoSEQ multiplex PCR, the TCRdb table keeps only in-frame clones and is missing some. The data hold about 52,000 clones, with about 82% observed a single time. Germline trimming cut 5 bases from V and 4 bases from J; bases unmatched to any gene: 6. Germline lookup yields CDR1 WSHSY and CDR2 SAAADI. The CDR3 spans 14 residues. The sequenced sample consisted of peripheral blood. The TCR was taken from a woman older than 75 with acute or convalescent COVID-19. This chain connects TRBV10-2 to TRBJ2-5, with 8 bases that match TRBD1. CDR3 bases: TGCGCCAGCAGTATACCACAGGGGGGAGAGACCCAGTACTTC. Its protein is CASSIPQGGETQYF.